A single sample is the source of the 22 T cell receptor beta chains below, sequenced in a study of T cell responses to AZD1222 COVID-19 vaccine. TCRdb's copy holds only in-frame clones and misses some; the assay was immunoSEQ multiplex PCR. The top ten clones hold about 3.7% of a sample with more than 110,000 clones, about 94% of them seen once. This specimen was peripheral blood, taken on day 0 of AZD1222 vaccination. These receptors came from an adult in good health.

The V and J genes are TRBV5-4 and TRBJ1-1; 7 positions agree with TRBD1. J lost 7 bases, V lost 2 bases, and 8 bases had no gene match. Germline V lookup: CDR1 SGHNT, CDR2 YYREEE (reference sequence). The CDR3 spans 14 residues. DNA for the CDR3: TGTGCCAGCAGCTTTTTAGGGGGCGGCGGTGAAGCTTTCTTT. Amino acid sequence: CASSFLGGGGEAFF.

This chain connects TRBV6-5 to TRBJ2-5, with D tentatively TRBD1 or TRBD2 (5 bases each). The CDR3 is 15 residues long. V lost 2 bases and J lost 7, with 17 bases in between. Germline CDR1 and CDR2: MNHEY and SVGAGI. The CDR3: CASSYAAESRGTQYF. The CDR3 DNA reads TGTGCCAGCAGTTACGCTGCGGAGTCGAGGGGGACCCAGTACTTC.

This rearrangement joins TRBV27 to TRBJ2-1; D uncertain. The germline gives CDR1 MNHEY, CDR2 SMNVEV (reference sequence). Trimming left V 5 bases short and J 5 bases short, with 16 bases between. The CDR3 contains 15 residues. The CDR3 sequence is CASSPDDLRNNEQFF. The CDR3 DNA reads TGTGCCAGCAGTCCTGATGACCTTAGAAACAATGAGCAGTTCTTC.

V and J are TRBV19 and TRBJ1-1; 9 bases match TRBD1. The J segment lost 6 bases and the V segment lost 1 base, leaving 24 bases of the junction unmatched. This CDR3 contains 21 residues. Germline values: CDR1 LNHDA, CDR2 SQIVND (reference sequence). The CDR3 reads CASSIGALGTGRVKVLAEAFF. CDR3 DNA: TGTGCCAGTAGTATAGGGGCACTTGGGACAGGGAGGGTTAAGGTTTTAGCTGAAGCTTTCTTT.

Written as DNA, the CDR3 is TGTGCCAGCAGCCCGGGACAGGGATGGAATCAGCCCCAGCATTTT. It encodes CASSPGQGWNQPQHF. V usage is TRBV5-6 and J usage is TRBJ1-5, with 9 bases matching TRBD1. This CDR3 is built from 15 residues. CDR1 is SGHDT and CDR2 is YYEEEE in the germline V gene. The V gene end was trimmed by 4 bases and the J gene end by 4 bases; junction bases not matched to a gene: 6.

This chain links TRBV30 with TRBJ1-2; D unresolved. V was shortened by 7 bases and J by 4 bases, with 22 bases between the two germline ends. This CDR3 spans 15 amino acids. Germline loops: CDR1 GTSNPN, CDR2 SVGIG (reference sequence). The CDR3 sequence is CAFDGGITNLYGYTF. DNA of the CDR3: TGTGCCTTTGACGGAGGAATAACAAATCTCTATGGCTACACCTTC.

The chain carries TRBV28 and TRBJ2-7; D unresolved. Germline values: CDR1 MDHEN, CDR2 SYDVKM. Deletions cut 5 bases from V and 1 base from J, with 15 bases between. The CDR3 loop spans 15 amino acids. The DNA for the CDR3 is TGTGCCAGCAGTGCTAGGAACAGCGCTTCCTACGAGCAGTACTTC. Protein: CASSARNSASYEQYF.

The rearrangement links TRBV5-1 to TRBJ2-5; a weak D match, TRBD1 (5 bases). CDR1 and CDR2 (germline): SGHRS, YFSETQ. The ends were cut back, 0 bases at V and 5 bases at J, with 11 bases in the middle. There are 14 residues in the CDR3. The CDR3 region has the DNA TGCGCCAGCAGCTTGGGCCACCCAGGGGAGACCCAGTACTTC. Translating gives CASSLGHPGETQYF.

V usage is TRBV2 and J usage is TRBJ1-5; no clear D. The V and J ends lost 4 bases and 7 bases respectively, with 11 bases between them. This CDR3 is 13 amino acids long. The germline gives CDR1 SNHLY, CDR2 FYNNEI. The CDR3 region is CASSVWVLQPQHF. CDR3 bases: TGTGCCAGCAGTGTTTGGGTGTTGCAGCCCCAGCATTTT.

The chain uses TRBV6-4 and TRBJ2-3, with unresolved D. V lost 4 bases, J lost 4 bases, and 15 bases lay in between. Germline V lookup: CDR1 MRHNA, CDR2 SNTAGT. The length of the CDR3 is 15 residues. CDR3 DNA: TGTGCCAGCAGTGTCGGACCCGGTGGGTCAGATACGCAGTATTTT. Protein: CASSVGPGGSDTQYF.

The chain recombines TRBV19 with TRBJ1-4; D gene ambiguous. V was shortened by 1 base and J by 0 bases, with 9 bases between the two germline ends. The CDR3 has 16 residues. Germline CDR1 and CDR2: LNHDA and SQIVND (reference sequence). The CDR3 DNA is TGTGCCAGTAGTATAGGCGGGATCGCAACTAATGAAAAACTGTTTTTT. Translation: CASSIGGIATNEKLFF.

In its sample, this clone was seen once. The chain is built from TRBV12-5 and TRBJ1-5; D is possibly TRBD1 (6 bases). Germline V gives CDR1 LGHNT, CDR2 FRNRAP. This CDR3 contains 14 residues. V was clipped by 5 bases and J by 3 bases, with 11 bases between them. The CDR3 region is CASGVNRVNQPQHF. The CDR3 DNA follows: TGTGCTAGTGGTGTAAACAGGGTCAATCAGCCCCAGCATTTT.

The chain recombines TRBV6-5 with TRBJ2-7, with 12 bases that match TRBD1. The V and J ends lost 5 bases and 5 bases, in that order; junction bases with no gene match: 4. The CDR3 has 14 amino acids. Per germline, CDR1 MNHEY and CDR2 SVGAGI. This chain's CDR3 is CASSRDRGLDEQYF. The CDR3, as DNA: TGTGCCAGCAGTAGGGACAGGGGGCTCGACGAGCAGTACTTC.

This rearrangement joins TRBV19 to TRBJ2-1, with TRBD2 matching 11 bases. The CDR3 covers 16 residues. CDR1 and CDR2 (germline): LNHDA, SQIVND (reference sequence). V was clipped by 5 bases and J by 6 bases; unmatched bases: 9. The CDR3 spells CASSSQGLAALNEQFF. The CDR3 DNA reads TGTGCCAGTAGTTCCCAGGGACTAGCGGCGCTCAATGAGCAGTTCTTC.

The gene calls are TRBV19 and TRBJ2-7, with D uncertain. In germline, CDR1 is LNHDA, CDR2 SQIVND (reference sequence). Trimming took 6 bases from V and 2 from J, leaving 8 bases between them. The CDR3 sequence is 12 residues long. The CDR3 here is CASSGTTYEQYF. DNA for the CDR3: TGTGCCAGTAGCGGAACGACCTACGAGCAGTACTTC.

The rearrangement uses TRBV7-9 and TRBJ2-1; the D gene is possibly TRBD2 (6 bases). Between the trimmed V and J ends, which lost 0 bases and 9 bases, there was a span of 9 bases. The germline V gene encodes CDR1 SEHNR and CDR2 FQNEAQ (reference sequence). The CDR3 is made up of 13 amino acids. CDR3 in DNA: TGTGCCAGCAGCTTAGCGGTTAGCGGTGAGCAGTTCTTC. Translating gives CASSLAVSGEQFF.

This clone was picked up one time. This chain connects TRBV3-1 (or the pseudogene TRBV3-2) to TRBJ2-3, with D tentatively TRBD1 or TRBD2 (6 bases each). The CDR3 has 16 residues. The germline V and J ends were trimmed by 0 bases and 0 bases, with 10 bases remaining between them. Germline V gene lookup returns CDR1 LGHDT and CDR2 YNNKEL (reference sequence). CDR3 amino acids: CASSQERGASTDTQYF. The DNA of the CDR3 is TGTGCCAGCAGCCAAGAGAGGGGGGCTAGCACAGATACGCAGTATTTT.

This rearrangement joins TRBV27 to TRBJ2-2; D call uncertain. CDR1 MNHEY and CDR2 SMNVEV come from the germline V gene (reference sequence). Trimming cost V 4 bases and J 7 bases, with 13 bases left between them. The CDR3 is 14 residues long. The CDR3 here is CASSYLVQHGELFF. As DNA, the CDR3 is TGTGCCAGCAGTTACCTAGTTCAGCACGGGGAGCTGTTTTTT.

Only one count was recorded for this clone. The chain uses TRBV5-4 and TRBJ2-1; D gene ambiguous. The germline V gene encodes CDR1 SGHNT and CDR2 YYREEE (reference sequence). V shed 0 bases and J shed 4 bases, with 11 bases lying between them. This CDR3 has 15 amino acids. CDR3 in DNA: TGTGCCAGCAGCTTGGGCCCACTGGGTTACAATGAGCAGTTCTTC. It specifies CASSLGPLGYNEQFF.

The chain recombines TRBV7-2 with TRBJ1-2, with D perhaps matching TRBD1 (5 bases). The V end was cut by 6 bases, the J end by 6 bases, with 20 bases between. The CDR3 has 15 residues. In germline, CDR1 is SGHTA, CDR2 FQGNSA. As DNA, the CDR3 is TGTGCCAGCAGACCAGTGGGGACCGGAGTGGATGGCTACACCTTC. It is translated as CASRPVGTGVDGYTF.

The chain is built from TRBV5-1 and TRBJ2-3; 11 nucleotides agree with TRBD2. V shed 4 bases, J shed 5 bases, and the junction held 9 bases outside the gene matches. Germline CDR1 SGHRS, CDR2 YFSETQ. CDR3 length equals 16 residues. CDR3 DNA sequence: TGCGCCAGCAGCGCCCTAGCGGGGGGTGAGGGAGATACGCAGTATTTT. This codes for CASSALAGGEGDTQYF.

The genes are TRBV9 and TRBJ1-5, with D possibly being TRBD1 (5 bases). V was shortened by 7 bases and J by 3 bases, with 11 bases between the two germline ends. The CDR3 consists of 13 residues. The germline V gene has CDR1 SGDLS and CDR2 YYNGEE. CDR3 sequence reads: CASPGGNNQPQHF. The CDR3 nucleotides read TGTGCCAGCCCCGGGGGGAACAATCAGCCCCAGCATTTT.